Below are 21 T cell receptor beta chains sequenced from a single sample in a study of beta chain features in type 1 diabetes. cDNA synthesis used the whole RNA isolate, giving expressed TCRB sequences. Profiling relied on immunoSEQ multiplex PCR, and the TCRdb table lists in-frame clones only, not all of them. The sample contains about 450,000 clones, around 10% of which appear only once. The sample was naive CD4+ T cells from blood. The receptors here all came from a woman aged 18-29 years in good health.

The rearrangement uses TRBV7-9 and TRBJ2-7, with 10 nucleotides matching TRBD1. The ends lost 5 bases at V and 9 bases at J; junction bases unmatched: 10. CDR1 is SEHNR, CDR2 FQNEAQ, per germline (reference sequence). This CDR3 spans 14 amino acids. CDR3: CASSPPGTGDMQYF. The CDR3, as DNA: TGTGCCAGCAGCCCCCCCGGGACAGGGGACATGCAGTACTTC.

The rearrangement links TRBV9 to TRBJ2-7; 7 bases match TRBD2. The trim removed 5 bases at V and 0 bases at J, leaving 11 bases unmatched. Germline V gives CDR1 SGDLS, CDR2 YYNGEE. The CDR3 is made up of 16 amino acids. CDR3 bases: TGTGCCAGCAGTGACGGCTCTAGCGGCGGCTCCTACGAGCAGTACTTC. Translating it yields CASSDGSSGGSYEQYF. Based on the CDR3 plus reference TRBV9 and TRBJ2-7, the full variable domain is DSGVTQTPKHLITATGQRVTLRCSPRSGDLSVYWYQQSLDQGLQFLIQYYNGEERAKGNILERFSAQQFPDLHSELNLSSLELGDSALYFCASSDGSSGGSYEQYFGPGTRLTVT.

The rearrangement links TRBV15 to TRBJ2-2; 7 bases agree with TRBD1. This CDR3 is built from 17 residues. The germline V gene has CDR1 LNHNV and CDR2 YYDKDF (reference sequence). Trimming took 0 bases from V and 8 from J; bases not matched to a gene: 12. CDR3 residues: CATSRDEPGQSIGELFF. CDR3 sequence (DNA): TGTGCCACCAGCAGAGACGAACCGGGACAGTCGATAGGGGAGCTGTTTTTT.

A few counts support this clone. CDR3 nucleotides: TGTGCCAGCAGTGAATGGGGTGAGCAGTTCTTC. As protein: CASSEWGEQFF. The rearrangement uses TRBV25-1 and TRBJ2-1; D gene uncertain. V was shortened by 1 base and J by 9 bases, with 4 bases between the two germline ends. From germline, CDR1 is MGHDK and CDR2 SYGVNS. This CDR3 is built from 11 residues.

A few counts support this clone. As DNA, the CDR3 is TGCGCCAGCAGGGCAGCAGCACTTAATGAAAAACTGTTTTTT. As protein: CASRAAALNEKLFF. V usage is TRBV5-1 and J usage is TRBJ1-4; unclear D gene. The CDR3 consists of 14 residues. The V gene lost 5 bases and the J gene lost 4 bases, with 12 bases spanning the gap. Germline loops: CDR1 SGHRS, CDR2 YFSETQ.

The V gene is TRBV7-6, the J gene TRBJ2-1; 7 positions match TRBD1. Trimming removed 4 bases from V and 5 bases from J; junction bases left unmatched: 11. CDR3 length: 16 residues. Germline CDR1 reads SGHVS; CDR2 reads FNYEAQ. The CDR3 DNA reads as TGTGCCAGCAGCTACTTACCTCCCCAGGGGGACAATGAGCAGTTCTTC. Its protein product is CASSYLPPQGDNEQFF.

There are a few counts of this clone. The chain carries TRBV25-1 and TRBJ2-6; the D is unclear. Germline loops: CDR1 MGHDK, CDR2 SYGVNS. Trimming cost V 10 bases and J 0 bases, with 7 bases left between them. The CDR3 contains 13 residues. CDR3 coding DNA: TGTGCCACTGAAGACTCTGGGGCCAACGTCCTGACTTTC. It specifies CATEDSGANVLTF.

This clone has only a few counts. The chain employs TRBV6-6 and TRBJ2-3; no definite D call. The germline CDR1 and CDR2 sequences are MNHNY and SVGAGI (reference sequence). This CDR3 spans 13 amino acids. V lost 6 bases, J lost 4 bases, and 11 bases lay in between. CDR3 sequence reads: CASRPYSPDTQYF. The DNA of the CDR3 is TGTGCCAGCAGGCCTTATAGCCCAGATACGCAGTATTTT.

This clone was seen a few times. CDR3 sequence: CASTVGVDGYTF. In nucleotides, the CDR3 is TGTGCCAGCACGGTCGGGGTGGATGGCTACACCTTC. J is TRBJ1-2 and V is TRBV28; no clear D. With 7 bases removed from V and 6 bases from J, the gap between germline ends came to 12 bases. The CDR3 is 12 amino acids. Germline assignment: CDR1 MDHEN and CDR2 SYDVKM.

The chain carries TRBV4-1 and TRBJ1-6; no clear D. Germline CDR1 is MGHRA and CDR2 is YSYEKL. The germline V and J ends were trimmed by 3 bases and 4 bases, with 10 bases remaining between them. CDR3 size: 15 residues. The CDR3 DNA reads TGCGCCAGCAGCCACTGGGCGGGGTATAATTCACCCCTCCACTTT. Its translation: CASSHWAGYNSPLHF.

The V and J genes are TRBV11-1 and TRBJ2-7, with a weak D call TRBD1 (5 bases). Per the germline V gene, CDR1 is SGHAT and CDR2 is FQDESV (reference sequence). CDR3 length equals 14 residues. V lost 3 bases to trimming and J lost 3 bases, with 12 bases between them. CDR3 DNA sequence: TGTGCCAGCAGCTTCCCTGGGGCCCACTACGAGCAGTACTTC. This translates into CASSFPGAHYEQYF.

The chain recombines TRBV7-9 with TRBJ1-1; 11 bases map to TRBD1. With 6 bases clipped from V and 0 bases from J, the junction kept 6 bases outside the gene matches. Germline V gene data show CDR1 as SEHNR and CDR2 as FQNEAQ (reference sequence). CDR3 size: 16 residues. The CDR3 DNA sequence: TGTGCCAGCAGGACCCGGACAGGGGGCATGAACACTGAAGCTTTCTTT. Residues: CASRTRTGGMNTEAFF.

This clone was seen only a few times. This sequence joins TRBV7-2 and TRBJ2-4; D gene unclear. V lost 1 base and J lost 1, with 5 bases in between. Germline CDR1 is SGHTA and CDR2 is FQGNSA. This CDR3 spans 14 amino acids. The CDR3 reads CASSLVGAKNIQYF. DNA of the CDR3: TGTGCCAGCAGCTTAGTCGGTGCCAAAAACATTCAGTACTTC.

At least ten counts were recorded for this clone. This rearrangement joins TRBV29-1 to TRBJ2-2; 8 positions agree with TRBD1. Losses at the gene ends were 6 bases for V and 2 bases for J; bases not matched to a gene: 5. The CDR3 consists of 14 residues. CDR1 SQVTM and CDR2 ANQGSEA come from the germline V gene. CDR3 nucleotides: TGCAGCGTCCGCGGACAGGGCAACACCGGGGAGCTGTTTTTT. It encodes CSVRGQGNTGELFF.

In its sample, this clone was seen a few times. The chain employs TRBV7-2 and TRBJ2-5; D is perhaps TRBD2 (6 bases). This CDR3 has 14 residues. The V gene's germline CDR1 is SGHTA and CDR2 FQGNSA. V was clipped by 3 bases and J by 1 base, with 9 bases between them. The CDR3 DNA sequence: TGTGCCAGCAGCTTCCGGGACTTCCAAGAGACCCAGTACTTC. Protein product: CASSFRDFQETQYF.

The sample holds a few counts of this clone. The chain links TRBV7-9 to TRBJ2-7, with a possible D match to TRBD2 (6 bases). V lost 3 bases to trimming and J lost 1 base, with 10 bases between them. Germline loops: CDR1 SEHNR, CDR2 FQNEAQ (reference sequence). This CDR3 comprises 14 residues. CDR3 protein: CASSLGRGSYEQYF. Written as DNA, the CDR3 is TGTGCCAGCAGCTTGGGGCGGGGTTCCTACGAGCAGTACTTC.

This clone was seen at least ten times. The genes are TRBV4-3 and TRBJ2-7, with TRBD1 as a possible D gene (5 bases). Trimming left V 1 base short and J 5 bases short, with 15 bases between. The CDR3 contains 15 residues. Germline lookup yields CDR1 LGHNA and CDR2 YSLEER. This CDR3 is CASSQGRRQGDEQYF. CDR3 nucleotides: TGCGCCAGCAGCCAAGGACGACGGCAGGGTGACGAGCAGTACTTC.

The V call is TRBV7-9, the J call TRBJ2-6, with unresolved D. Germline V gene lookup returns CDR1 SEHNR and CDR2 FQNEAQ (reference sequence). There are 12 residues in the CDR3. Between the trimmed V and J ends, which lost 5 bases and 8 bases, there was a span of 7 bases. CDR3 DNA: TGTGCCAGCAGCCCTGGACCCAACGTCCTGACTTTC. Its protein is CASSPGPNVLTF.

This clone was detected only a few times. The V call is TRBV18, the J call TRBJ1-1; possibly TRBD1 for D (5 bases). CDR1 and CDR2 (germline): KGHSH, LQKENI. The ends were cut back, 1 base at V and 4 bases at J, with 25 bases in the middle. The CDR3 consists of 19 residues. Here the CDR3 DNA reads TGTGCCAGCTCACCACTAACCCTTTTAGGAGGGGCGCGGGGCACTGAAGCTTTCTTT. Its protein is CASSPLTLLGGARGTEAFF.

This clone was counted only a few times. The CDR3 is CASSAGDPLSTQYF. DNA of the CDR3: TGTGCCAGCAGCGCCGGGGACCCTCTCAGTACGCAGTATTTT. The J gene is TRBJ2-3, the V gene TRBV7-2; D possibly uses TRBD1 or TRBD2 (5 bases each). Germline CDR1 is SGHTA and CDR2 is FQGNSA. The CDR3 extends over 14 amino acids. V was cut by 5 bases and J by 8 bases, with 17 bases left in between.

This clone was picked up a small number of times. V and J are TRBV6-6 and TRBJ1-5, with unresolved D. Looked up from germline, CDR1 is MNHNY and CDR2 is SVGAGI (reference sequence). This CDR3 region has 13 residues. The CDR3: CASEVGGNQPQHF. CDR3 in DNA: TGTGCGTCTGAAGTCGGAGGCAATCAGCCCCAGCATTTT.